The 7 T cell receptor beta chains presented below share a single source sample, sequenced in a study of breast tumors, draining lymph nodes, adjacent tissues. The lymph nodes were axillary draining lymph nodes from breast cancer patients. From the multiplex PCR reads, TCRdb called clonotypes with MiXCR, one entry per CDR3 protein. The sample has some 100,000 distinct CDR3 sequences; 21% are singletons. Source material: axillary lymph node tissue. These receptors were obtained from a female donor with breast cancer. Some clones in this sample may be carry-over from other donors' samples.

As concerns this clonotype: A much larger clone sits a single nucleotide away, making a read error possible. The chain has TRBV19 and TRBJ1-3, with TRBD1 identical over 11 bases. The CDR3 spans 19 residues. Germline V gene lookup returns CDR1 LNHDA and CDR2 SQIVND (reference sequence). CDR3 nucleotides: TGTGCCACAAGTGGAGCCTGGGACAGGGGGTCGATTCCTGGAAACACCACATATTTT. This encodes CATSGAWDRGSIPGNTTYF.

This clonotype occurred many times. The chain combines TRBV4-2 with TRBJ2-7, with 14 bases matching TRBD2. The junction had 7 bases not matched to a gene; V was cut back by 3 bases and J by 3 bases. This CDR3 has 17 residues. Germline CDR1 and CDR2: LGHNA and YNFKEQ. CDR3 in amino acids: CASSQLGLAGGNYEQYF. CDR3 coding DNA: TGTGCCAGCAGCCAGTTAGGACTAGCGGGAGGTAACTACGAGCAGTACTTC.

This clonotype was counted ten times or more. This chain joins TRBV5-8 and TRBJ1-6; D is possibly TRBD1 (5 bases). The V end lost 4 bases, the J end lost 0 bases, and 17 bases lay between the germline ends. Germline-derived CDR1 and CDR2 are SGHTS and YDEGEE. CDR3 length equals 18 residues. The CDR3 coding sequence is TGTGCCAGCAGCAGGCTTGACAGCCCCTACTCCTATAATTCACCCCTCCACTTT. Translation: CASSRLDSPYSYNSPLHF.

In its sample, this clonotype was seen many times. This chain links TRBV4-1 with TRBJ2-7; 7 nucleotides agree with TRBD1. V shed 0 bases and J 2 bases; nucleotides not matched to a gene: 10. CDR3 length: 17 residues. Looked up from germline, CDR1 is MGHRA and CDR2 is YSYEKL. In nucleotides, the CDR3 is TGCGCCAGCAGCCAAGAATTTCGACAGGGAATTCCCTACGAGCAGTACTTC. Translation gives CASSQEFRQGIPYEQYF.

This clonotype appeared many times. This CDR3 is CSVQGAWIDEQYF. DNA for the CDR3: TGCAGCGTTCAGGGGGCATGGATCGACGAGCAGTACTTC. The chain combines TRBV29-1 with TRBJ2-7; 8 bases match TRBD1. Germline assignment: CDR1 SQVTM and CDR2 ANQGSEA. V shed 5 bases and J 5 bases; nucleotides not matched to a gene: 8. This CDR3 is built from 13 residues.

This chain links TRBV7-8 with TRBJ2-6; TRBD1 is a possible D gene (6 bases). Trimming cost V 5 bases and J 0 bases, with 14 bases left between them. Per the germline V gene, CDR1 is SGHVS and CDR2 is FQNEAQ. The CDR3 loop spans 17 amino acids. CDR3: CASSNGQLSSGANVLTF. The CDR3 DNA reads TGTGCCAGCAGCAACGGACAGTTAAGCTCTGGGGCCAACGTCCTGACTTTC.

This clonotype was picked up many times. V is TRBV5-8 and J is TRBJ1-6; 7 bases are shared with TRBD1. The CDR3 length is 16 residues. V shed 0 bases and J 7 bases; nucleotides not matched to a gene: 7. The germline gives CDR1 SGHTS, CDR2 YDEGEE. CDR3 nucleotide sequence: TGTGCCAGCAGCTTGGAGCGGACAGGTCTCAATTCACCCCTCCACTTT. This encodes CASSLERTGLNSPLHF.